The 25 T cell receptor beta chains presented below share a single source sample, sequenced in a study of shared clonotypes between healthy human individuals. Repertoires were generated with immunoSEQ multiplex PCR, while TCRdb's copy carries only in-frame clones and drops some. The repertoire holds hundreds of thousands of clones, almost 97% seen once, with approximately 0.06% in the top ten. Sequenced: naive CD4+ T cells sorted from blood. Sample subset: CD45RA+ positively selected. The receptors originated from a woman in her 30s in good health.

This chain links TRBV6-5 with TRBJ2-3; TRBD2 matches at 9 bases. The CDR3 sequence is 15 residues long. The germline V gene encodes CDR1 MNHEY and CDR2 SVGAGI. The trim removed 6 bases at V and 1 base at J, leaving 5 bases unmatched. Written as DNA, the CDR3 is TGTGCCAGCAGGACTAGCGGTAGCCGCACAGATACGCAGTATTTT. It codes for CASRTSGSRTDTQYF.

This chain links TRBV6-5 with TRBJ2-7; D call uncertain. CDR3 length: 15 amino acids. The V end was cut by 5 bases, the J end by 2 bases, with 16 bases between. Per germline, CDR1 MNHEY and CDR2 SVGAGI. The CDR3, as DNA: TGTGCCAGCAGTCGCGGCTTGACGGATACCTACGAGCAGTACTTC. This gives the protein CASSRGLTDTYEQYF.

This chain connects TRBV11-2 to TRBJ1-1; D unresolved. There are 17 residues in the CDR3. V was cut by 0 bases and J by 4 bases, with 18 bases left in between. Germline CDR1 SGHAT, CDR2 FQNNGV. CDR3 coding DNA: TGTGCCAGCAGCTTAGATGTGACACCCCAGTGGGCCACTGAAGCTTTCTTT. Its protein product is CASSLDVTPQWATEAFF.

This chain connects TRBV6-6 to TRBJ2-7; TRBD1 is a possible D gene (5 bases). This CDR3 has 14 amino acids. Germline-derived CDR1 and CDR2 are MNHNY and SVGAGI (reference sequence). V lost 7 bases and J lost 1, with 14 bases in between. CDR3 sequence: CASTDIQVSYEQYF. CDR3 nucleotides: TGTGCCAGCACTGACATACAGGTATCCTACGAGCAGTACTTC.

This clone was detected only once. The rearrangement links TRBV28 to TRBJ2-7; D call uncertain. Deletions cut 9 bases from V and 2 bases from J, with 11 bases between. Germline V lookup: CDR1 MDHEN, CDR2 SYDVKM. The CDR3 sequence is 12 residues long. CDR3 amino acids: CASGTPPYEQYF. The CDR3 nucleotides are TGTGCCAGTGGAACACCTCCCTACGAGCAGTACTTC.

A few counts support this clone. The chain has TRBV5-4 and TRBJ1-2; D gene unclear. Germline CDR1 and CDR2: SGHNT and YYREEE (reference sequence). Deletions cut 4 bases from V and 5 bases from J, with 12 bases between. This CDR3 has 13 amino acids. This chain's CDR3 is CASSPMDLYGYTF. The CDR3 DNA reads TGTGCCAGCAGCCCTATGGACCTATATGGCTACACCTTC. Together with reference TRBV5-4 and TRBJ1-2, the CDR3 gives the full variable domain: ETGVTQSPTHLIKTRGQQVTLRCSSQSGHNTVSWYQQALGQGPQFIFQYYREEENGRGNFPPRFSGLQFPNYSSELNVNALELDDSALYLCASSPMDLYGYTFGSGTRLTVV.

This clone has only one observation. CDR3 loop: CASSTYRAGANVLTF. CDR3 in DNA: TGTGCCAGCAGTACCTACAGGGCTGGGGCCAACGTCCTGACTTTC. The V call is TRBV6-5, the J call TRBJ2-6; D is possibly TRBD1 (6 bases). CDR3 length equals 15 residues. Trimming stripped 5 bases from V and 2 bases from J, with 10 bases between. Per the germline V gene, CDR1 is MNHEY and CDR2 is SVGAGI.

V is TRBV10-1 and J is TRBJ2-7; possible D gene TRBD2, 6 bases. Looked up from germline, CDR1 is WNHNN and CDR2 is SYGVQD (reference sequence). V dropped 6 bases and J dropped 3 bases, with 15 bases sitting between them. The CDR3 consists of 14 residues. The CDR3 sequence: CASSPMRDFYEQYF. CDR3 bases: TGCGCCAGCAGCCCAATGAGGGACTTCTACGAGCAGTACTTC.

This chain joins TRBV7-9 and TRBJ1-3; D perhaps matches TRBD1 (5 bases). The CDR3 extends over 17 amino acids. Trimming removed 1 base from V and 0 bases from J, with 13 bases in between. Germline V lookup: CDR1 SEHNR, CDR2 FQNEAQ (reference sequence). CDR3 sequence: CASSLVSQGNSGNTIYF. The CDR3 DNA follows: TGTGCCAGCAGCTTAGTCAGTCAGGGCAACTCTGGAAACACCATATATTTT.

The chain couples TRBV5-4 to TRBJ2-7; D might be TRBD1 (6 bases). V lost 7 bases to trimming and J lost 2 bases, with 31 bases between them. In germline, CDR1 is SGHNT, CDR2 YYREEE (reference sequence). The CDR3 totals 19 residues. CDR3 coding DNA: TGTGCCAGCCCCACCGCCGGGGACACTCTTGCGAGTCCTCCCTACGAGCAGTACTTC. Protein: CASPTAGDTLASPPYEQYF.

The V gene is TRBV7-9, the J gene TRBJ2-5; weak D call: TRBD2 (6 bases). The DNA end is a closer match to TRBJ2-7, so the J assignment may be wrong. The germline gives CDR1 SEHNR, CDR2 FQNEAQ (reference sequence). The CDR3 loop spans 16 amino acids. The CDR3 region is CASSLLVRAGGYEQYF. Here the CDR3 DNA reads TGTGCCAGCAGCTTACTGGTGAGAGCGGGCGGCTACGAGCAGTACTTC.

The chain is built from TRBV5-5 and TRBJ2-1, with 11 nucleotides matching TRBD2. The CDR3 is 16 residues long. The V gene's germline CDR1 is SGHKS and CDR2 YYEKEE (reference sequence). The junction had 5 bases not matched to a gene; V was cut back by 4 bases and J by 2 bases. CDR3 nucleotides: TGTGCCAGCAGCGTAACTAGCGGGAGAACCTACAATGAGCAGTTCTTC. Its protein product is CASSVTSGRTYNEQFF.

Concerning this clone itself: At the DNA level, this CDR3 is encoded by other sequences in the same sample as well. The CDR3 DNA is TGTGCCAGCTCCCCTGGCCAAGAGACCCAGTACTTC. It is translated as CASSPGQETQYF. V usage is TRBV18 and J usage is TRBJ2-5; D gene unclear. The CDR3 has 12 amino acids. Trimming cost V 6 bases and J 1 base, with 6 bases left between them. The germline CDR1 and CDR2 sequences are KGHSH and LQKENI.

The CDR3 reads CASRRDTGTYEQYF. Written as DNA, the CDR3 is TGCGCCAGCAGAAGGGACACAGGGACCTACGAGCAGTACTTC. The chain joins TRBV10-2 to TRBJ2-7; TRBD1 is a possible D gene (6 bases). The length of the CDR3 is 14 residues. The germline gives CDR1 WSHSY, CDR2 SAAADI. The V end lost 6 bases, the J end lost 2 bases, and 14 bases lay between the germline ends.

CDR3 sequence reads: CASSSLPGRGNYEQYF. Written as DNA, the CDR3 is TGTGCCAGCAGTTCCCTGCCGGGACGGGGGAACTACGAGCAGTACTTC. The V and J genes are TRBV28 and TRBJ2-7, with a possible D match to TRBD2 (6 bases). The CDR3 is made up of 16 amino acids. The ends were cut back, 4 bases at V and 3 bases at J, with 19 bases in the middle. Germline CDR1 MDHEN, CDR2 SYDVKM.

The rearrangement joins TRBV18 to TRBJ1-1; 8 bases fit TRBD1. The V gene end was trimmed by 0 bases and the J gene end by 3 bases; junction bases not matched to a gene: 6. The CDR3 is 16 amino acids. Germline CDR1 is KGHSH and CDR2 is LQKENI. The CDR3 spells CASSPPTGGRDTEAFF. The DNA of the CDR3 is TGTGCCAGCTCACCACCAACAGGGGGAAGGGACACTGAAGCTTTCTTT.

This chain connects TRBV28 to TRBJ2-7; possibly TRBD1 for D (5 bases). The CDR3 has 12 residues. The germline V gene encodes CDR1 MDHEN and CDR2 SYDVKM. V was pared by 7 bases and J by 4 bases, with 11 bases between. The CDR3 coding sequence is TGTGCCAGCACCCAAGGGGTATACGAGCAGTACTTC. It specifies CASTQGVYEQYF.

The chain links TRBV18 to TRBJ1-6, with D uncertain. The ends were cut back, 3 bases at V and 2 bases at J, with 14 bases in the middle. The CDR3 loop spans 17 amino acids. Looked up from germline, CDR1 is KGHSH and CDR2 is LQKENI. CDR3 sequence reads: CASSPGRADTYNSPLHF. For the CDR3, the DNA is TGTGCCAGCTCACCGGGCCGCGCCGACACCTATAATTCACCCCTCCACTTT.

The rearrangement uses TRBV27 and TRBJ2-5, with D perhaps assigned TRBD1 or TRBD2 (7 bases each). The CDR3 spans 17 residues. V lost 1 base and J 2 bases, leaving 17 bases between the germline ends. CDR1 is MNHEY, CDR2 SMNVEV, per germline (reference sequence). CDR3 nucleotides: TGTGCCAGCAGTTTATACAGGACAGGACTAGGGCAAGAGACCCAGTACTTC. This sequence encodes CASSLYRTGLGQETQYF.

The V gene is TRBV7-9, the J gene TRBJ2-7; possible D gene TRBD2, 5 bases. The germline V and J ends were trimmed by 5 bases and 3 bases, with 14 bases remaining between them. This CDR3 comprises 14 residues. Germline V gene lookup returns CDR1 SEHNR and CDR2 FQNEAQ (reference sequence). The CDR3 nucleotides read TGTGCCAGCAGCCCGGGGTTTCCTAACTACGAGCAGTACTTC. Translation: CASSPGFPNYEQYF.

This clone appeared a single time. The chain has TRBV4-1 and TRBJ2-5, with 7 positions matching TRBD2. The closer fit of TRBJ2-7 to the DNA end suggests the J call may be wrong. Germline-derived CDR1 and CDR2 are MGHRA and YSYEKL. This CDR3 is 14 amino acids long. CDR3 sequence (DNA): TGCGCCAGCAGCCTTCCGGGGGAGGGCGCCGAGCAGTACTTC. It translates to CASSLPGEGAEQYF.

V usage is TRBV11-2 and J usage is TRBJ2-7; D ambiguous. The V gene's germline CDR1 is SGHAT and CDR2 FQNNGV. This CDR3 spans 17 amino acids. V was cut by 2 bases and J by 0 bases, with 17 bases left in between. CDR3 in amino acids: CASSLIFRSISSYEQYF. CDR3 sequence (DNA): TGTGCCAGCAGCTTAATATTTAGGTCGATTAGCTCCTACGAGCAGTACTTC. Full variable domain (remainder filled in from reference TRBV11-2 and TRBJ2-7): EAGVAQSPRYKIIEKRQSVAFWCNPISGHATLYWYQQILGQGPKLLIQFQNNGVVDDSQLPKDRFSAERLKGVDSTLKIQPAKLEDSAVYLCASSLIFRSISSYEQYFGPGTRLTVT.

The chain links TRBV5-1 to TRBJ2-2, with D uncertain. The CDR3 loop spans 15 amino acids. Germline CDR1 SGHRS, CDR2 YFSETQ. Trimming took 2 bases from V and 4 from J, leaving 12 bases between them. In DNA, the CDR3 is TGCGCCAGCAGCTTTGCACTGATAGGCACCGGGGAGCTGTTTTTT. This sequence encodes CASSFALIGTGELFF.

V usage is TRBV10-3 and J usage is TRBJ1-4; TRBD1 agrees at 7 bases. The CDR3 loop spans 15 amino acids. Germline values: CDR1 ENHRY, CDR2 SYGVKD. J lost 6 bases, V lost 3 bases, and 7 bases had no gene match. The CDR3 DNA is TGTGCCATCAGTGAAGGCAGGGGGTTAGATGAAAAACTGTTTTTT. This sequence encodes CAISEGRGLDEKLFF.

This chain uses TRBV5-4 with TRBJ2-1; no firm D call. Trimming removed 4 bases from V and 4 bases from J, with 15 bases in between. This CDR3 has 15 residues. Germline values: CDR1 SGHNT, CDR2 YYREEE (reference sequence). CDR3: CASSQTLTTYNEQFF. DNA for the CDR3: TGTGCCAGCAGCCAGACTCTAACCACTTACAATGAGCAGTTCTTC. Together with reference TRBV5-4 and TRBJ2-1, the CDR3 gives the full variable domain: ETGVTQSPTHLIKTRGQQVTLRCSSQSGHNTVSWYQQALGQGPQFIFQYYREEENGRGNFPPRFSGLQFPNYSSELNVNALELDDSALYLCASSQTLTTYNEQFFGPGTRLTVL.